Given below is one TCR beta chain in context. Its specificity is unknown. This sample is drawn from a study of siplizumab effects on memory and regulatory T cells. Study findings and constraints: Naive T cells looked more diverse than memory cells, and they looked like major contributors to the alloresponse.

Deletions cut 2 bases from V and 10 bases from J, with 20 bases between. The germline CDR1 and CDR2 sequences are SGHAT and FQDESV (reference sequence). CDR3 length equals 15 residues. Sequenced by immunoSEQ multiplex PCR; TCRdb stores in-frame clones only, minus some. In the table there are tens of thousands of clones, approximately 95% of which are singletons. This chain links TRBV11-1 with TRBJ2-5; D is undetermined. Material for sequencing was non-Treg CD4+ T cells sorted from blood. The source of this sequence is a human donor in good health. CDR3: CASSLMTESLSGQYF. CDR3 DNA sequence: TGTGCCAGCAGCTTAATGACTGAATCCTTGTCGGGCCAGTACTTC. Using reference TRBV11-1 and TRBJ2-5 for the parts outside the CDR3, the full variable domain is EAEVAQSPRYKITEKSQAVAFWCDPISGHATLYWYRQILGQGPELLVQFQDESVVDDSQLPKDRFSAERLKGVDSTLKIQPAELGDSAMYLCASSLMTESLSGQYFGPGTRLLVL.